The 2 T cell receptor beta chains given below trace back to one sample, sequenced in a study of identical twins. TCRdb recomputed calls from the 5' RACE reads with MiXCR, one row per CDR3 protein. The sample holds a few hundred thousand distinct CDR3 sequences; roughly an eighth are singletons and the top ten take more than 0.8%. This same sample was also taken into another study, of yellow fever vaccine responses in identical twins.

The sample consisted of CD4+ T cells sorted from blood. These receptor sequences come from a woman aged 18-35 years in good health.

In this sample, this clonotype turned up a few times. The chain carries TRBV7-2 and TRBJ1-1; 7 positions match TRBD1. Germline loops: CDR1 SGHTA, CDR2 FQGNSA. With V trimmed by 3 bases and J by 11 bases, 6 bases remained unmatched. The CDR3 is made up of 12 amino acids. CDR3 bases: TGTGCCAGCAGCTTGAGAGCAGGGGGTGCTTTCTTT. It codes for CASSLRAGGAFF.

Of note for this clonotype: The junction departs from germline at one end; a sequencing error may be responsible. The CDR3 loop is CSAGVDTFYGQYF. Written as DNA, the CDR3 is TGCAGTGCTGGGGTGGATACGTTCTACGGGCAGTACTTC. This sequence joins TRBV20-1 and TRBJ2-7; no reliable D call. CDR3 length: 13 amino acids. Per germline, CDR1 DFQATT and CDR2 SNEGSKA (reference sequence).